Shown below are 7 T cell receptor beta chains from a single sample sequenced in a study of blood T cell repertoires in COVID-19. Sequenced by immunoSEQ multiplex PCR; TCRdb stores in-frame clones only, minus some. Of over 400,000 clones in the sample, 80% to 90% are singletons; the top ten hold more than 3%. Specimen: peripheral blood. These receptors came from a human donor in a cohort sampled during active COVID-19.

This sequence joins TRBV6-6 and TRBJ2-1; 10 bases line up with TRBD2. The CDR3 is 16 residues long. The ends lost 6 bases at V and 8 bases at J; junction bases unmatched: 13. Germline-derived CDR1 and CDR2 are MNHNY and SVGAGI (reference sequence). The CDR3 coding sequence is TGTGCCAGCAGCGCCCGTGGGCTAGCGGGAGCCTATGAGCAGTTCTTC. Protein sequence: CASSARGLAGAYEQFF.

The J gene is TRBJ2-2, the V gene TRBV9; D remains ambiguous. Germline lookup yields CDR1 SGDLS and CDR2 YYNGEE. Trimming left V 4 bases short and J 4 bases short, with 11 bases between. This CDR3 is built from 14 residues. CDR3: CASSWSIATGELFF. DNA of the CDR3: TGTGCCAGCAGCTGGTCCATAGCCACCGGGGAGCTGTTTTTT.

This clone is a singleton in its sample. The chain links TRBV5-1 to TRBJ2-1; 14 bases agree with TRBD2. V shed 4 bases and J 3 bases; nucleotides not matched to a gene: 6. Germline V gives CDR1 SGHRS, CDR2 YFSETQ. The CDR3 contains 17 residues. The CDR3 region has the DNA TGCGCCAGCAGCGAGGGACTAGCGGGGGCAGGCTACAATGAGCAGTTCTTC. The encoded protein is CASSEGLAGAGYNEQFF.

The chain's CDR3 is CASSYSTGKLAGGPGNNEQFF. Written as DNA, the CDR3 is TGTGCCAGCAGTTACTCGACCGGTAAACTAGCGGGAGGGCCGGGGAACAATGAGCAGTTCTTC. This sequence joins TRBV6-2 or TRBV6-3 and TRBJ2-1, with 13 bases that match TRBD2. CDR3 length: 21 residues. The ends lost 0 bases at V and 5 bases at J; junction bases unmatched: 16. Germline V CDR1 and CDR2: MNHEY, SVGEGT.

The chain links TRBV21-1 to TRBJ2-5; the table assigns TRBD2, which was not confirmed against the DNA. TRBV21-1 corresponds to a pseudogene. This CDR3 spans 20 amino acids. CDR3 nucleotides: TGTGCCAGATCGACATTAAGCGGGAGTTTGATCTGGGGTCGAGACGGGACCCAGTACTTC. This sequence encodes CARSTLSGSLIWGRDGTQYF.

The genes are TRBV19 and TRBJ1-1, with unresolved D. Germline CDR1 is LNHDA and CDR2 is SQIVND (reference sequence). This CDR3 is 15 amino acids long. Trimming pared 2 bases from V and 2 bases from J, leaving 12 bases between. The CDR3 DNA sequence: TGTGCCAGTAGTATAAATAGTGTTCCCAACACTGAAGCTTTCTTT. Translating it yields CASSINSVPNTEAFF. The full variable domain, rest sourced from reference TRBV19 and TRBJ1-1, is DGGITQSPKYLFRKEGQNVTLSCEQNLNHDAMYWYRQDPGQGLRLIYYSQIVNDFQKGDIAEGYSVSREKKESFPLTVTSAQKNPTAFYLCASSINSVPNTEAFFGQGTRLTVV.

The count of this clone is one. The V gene is TRBV5-4, the J gene TRBJ2-3; D call uncertain. Germline V gene data show CDR1 as SGHNT and CDR2 as YYREEE (reference sequence). V lost 1 base and J 7 bases, leaving 10 bases between the germline ends. This CDR3 comprises 13 residues. The CDR3 DNA is TGTGCCAGCAGCTTGAGATCACTAAATACGCAGTATTTT. Translating it yields CASSLRSLNTQYF. Together with reference TRBV5-4 and TRBJ2-3, the CDR3 gives the full variable domain: ETGVTQSPTHLIKTRGQQVTLRCSSQSGHNTVSWYQQALGQGPQFIFQYYREEENGRGNFPPRFSGLQFPNYSSELNVNALELDDSALYLCASSLRSLNTQYFGPGTRLTVL.